One sample yielded the 6 T cell receptor beta chains listed below, sequenced in a study of T cell responses to AZD1222 COVID-19 vaccine. Method: immunoSEQ multiplex PCR; TCRdb's copy keeps in-frame clones and lacks some. Of about 140,000 clones listed, 92% were seen once; the top ten hold about 4.1%. The material sequenced was peripheral blood, taken 28 days after the second AZD1222 dose. Source of these receptors: an adult who received the AZD1222 COVID-19 vaccine.

This rearrangement joins TRBV4-1 to TRBJ1-4; D unclear. V lost 4 bases, J lost 5 bases, and 14 bases lay in between. Looked up from germline, CDR1 is MGHRA and CDR2 is YSYEKL. The CDR3 is made up of 15 amino acids. The CDR3 nucleotides are TGCGCCAGCAGCCGGTGGGCCGAGGAGAATGAAAAACTGTTTTTT. Protein product: CASSRWAEENEKLFF.

Concerning this clone itself: A read error may produce the germline difference seen at one junction end. The V call is TRBV7-9, the J call TRBJ1-2; TRBD1 matches at 7 bases. This CDR3 contains 9 residues. Germline values: CDR1 SEHNR, CDR2 FQNEAQ (reference sequence). The CDR3, as DNA: TGTGCCAGCAGCTTGGGACAGAACTTC. It translates to CASSLGQNF.

V and J are TRBV19 and TRBJ2-5; TRBD2 agrees at 9 bases. Germline CDR1 is LNHDA and CDR2 is SQIVND (reference sequence). Trimming removed 7 bases from V and 4 bases from J; junction bases left unmatched: 10. The CDR3 spans 15 residues. CDR3 DNA sequence: TGTGCCAGTACCCCGGGGGTGACTAGCGGAGAGACCCAGTACTTC. It yields the protein CASTPGVTSGETQYF.

The J gene is TRBJ2-5, the V gene TRBV5-4; D is unclear. The CDR3 is 11 residues long. Germline V gives CDR1 SGHNT, CDR2 YYREEE (reference sequence). The ends were cut back, 6 bases at V and 2 bases at J, with 5 bases in the middle. The CDR3 nucleotides read TGTGCCAGCACCCAACAAGAGACCCAGTACTTC. As protein: CASTQQETQYF.

The chain carries TRBV6-6 and TRBJ2-1; possibly TRBD1 or TRBD2 for D (5 bases each). The CDR3 has 11 residues. Germline lookup yields CDR1 MNHNY and CDR2 SVGAGI (reference sequence). The V end was cut by 6 bases, the J end by 10 bases, with 10 bases between. CDR3 region: CASSAEGEQFF. CDR3 bases: TGTGCCAGCAGCGCAGAGGGGGAGCAGTTCTTC.

J is TRBJ2-1 and V is TRBV2; D not resolved. The CDR3 contains 11 residues. Trimming left V 8 bases short and J 7 bases short, with 9 bases between. CDR1 is SNHLY, CDR2 FYNNEI, per germline. The CDR3, as DNA: TGTGCCAGCGGAGCCGGTAATGAGCAGTTCTTC. Amino acid sequence: CASGAGNEQFF.